The 15 T cell receptor beta chains reported below all come from one sample, sequenced in a study of blood T cell repertoires in COVID-19. The assay was immunoSEQ multiplex PCR, and TCRdb's table has in-frame clones only and misses some. This table has roughly 250,000 clones, about 80% appearing once. Sequencing was carried out using peripheral blood. Receptors were obtained from a woman at least 80 years old with active or convalescent COVID-19.

This chain connects TRBV30 to TRBJ2-3; D might be TRBD2 (6 bases). Between the trimmed V and J ends, which lost 0 bases and 1 base, there was a span of 8 bases. The CDR3 extends over 14 amino acids. Germline values: CDR1 GTSNPN, CDR2 SVGIG (reference sequence). CDR3 DNA: TGTGCCTGGAGTGTAGTAGCGGGCACAGATACGCAGTATTTT. Amino acids: CAWSVVAGTDTQYF.

This chain joins TRBV19 and TRBJ1-1, with 7 bases aligning to TRBD1. The CDR3 is 14 amino acids. V dropped 6 bases and J dropped 4; count of bases not matched to a gene: 8. The germline CDR1 and CDR2 sequences are LNHDA and SQIVND (reference sequence). The CDR3 spells CASRSGGMGTEAFF. The CDR3 nucleotides are TGTGCCAGTAGATCAGGGGGAATGGGCACTGAAGCTTTCTTT.

This clone was found a few times. The chain joins TRBV6-1 to TRBJ1-3, with D maybe TRBD1 (6 bases). The germline V and J ends were trimmed by 1 base and 4 bases, with 14 bases remaining between them. The germline gives CDR1 MNHNS, CDR2 SASEGT. This CDR3 contains 16 residues. CDR3 in amino acids: CASSEGAGAGGNTIYF. The CDR3 DNA sequence: TGTGCCAGCAGTGAAGGCGCAGGGGCTGGAGGAAACACCATATATTTT.

J is TRBJ1-2 and V is TRBV9, with D perhaps TRBD1 (5 bases). This CDR3 region has 15 residues. Germline loops: CDR1 SGDLS, CDR2 YYNGEE. With 1 base removed from V and 0 bases from J, the gap between germline ends came to 10 bases. The CDR3, as DNA: TGTGCCAGCAGCGTATCGGGGGTAACTAACTATGGCTACACCTTC. Amino acid sequence: CASSVSGVTNYGYTF.

This sequence joins TRBV12-3 or TRBV12-4 and TRBJ2-7, with D unclear. Deletions cut 6 bases from V and 0 bases from J, with 6 bases between. The CDR3 consists of 12 residues. The CDR3 region is CASSVSSYEQYF. CDR3 coding DNA: TGTGCCAGCAGCGTCAGCTCCTACGAGCAGTACTTC.

The V call is TRBV5-4, the J call TRBJ1-2, with TRBD1 matching over 9 bases. CDR1 and CDR2 (germline): SGHNT, YYREEE (reference sequence). The CDR3 sequence is 17 residues long. The ends lost 3 bases at V and 1 base at J; junction bases unmatched: 10. DNA of the CDR3: TGTGCCAGCAGCTCCGGGACAGGGCCTAACATTAACTATGGCTACACCTTC. Its translation is CASSSGTGPNINYGYTF.

The V call is TRBV12-3 or TRBV12-4, the J call TRBJ1-2, with 8 bases fitting TRBD1. This CDR3 contains 13 residues. Trimming took 5 bases from V and 4 from J; bases not matched to a gene: 3. The CDR3 reads CASSQTGVYGYTF. As DNA, the CDR3 is TGTGCCAGCAGTCAGACAGGGGTCTATGGCTACACCTTC.

In this sample, this clone turned up a few times. DNA for the CDR3: TGTGCCAGCTCCCCCCTGGGACAGGGGGCTGAAGCTTTCTTT. It specifies CASSPLGQGAEAFF. This chain uses TRBV18 with TRBJ1-1, with TRBD1 matching 11 bases. Germline CDR1 reads KGHSH; CDR2 reads LQKENI. CDR3 length: 14 amino acids. The V and J ends lost 6 bases and 6 bases, in that order; junction bases with no gene match: 6.

A few counts support this clone. The chain combines TRBV12-2 with TRBJ1-1. TRBV12-2 corresponds to a pseudogene. CDR3 length: 15 residues. The CDR3 here is CASRLAHRGATEAFF. The CDR3 region has the DNA TGTGCAAGTCGCTTAGCCCATAGAGGTGCCACTGAAGCTTTCTTT.

The chain is built from TRBV28 and TRBJ1-2; unclear D gene. The CDR3 contains 13 residues. Germline assignment: CDR1 MDHEN and CDR2 SYDVKM. The germline V and J ends were trimmed by 8 bases and 8 bases, with 18 bases remaining between them. The CDR3 nucleotides read TGTGCCAGCTTCACCCGGAAGGCGCGGGGCTACACCTTC. This codes for CASFTRKARGYTF.

The rearrangement joins TRBV3-1 (or the pseudogene TRBV3-2) to TRBJ2-5; perhaps TRBD1 as D (6 bases). V lost 3 bases and J lost 3, with 14 bases in between. This CDR3 is built from 15 residues. In germline, CDR1 is LGHDT, CDR2 YNNKEL (reference sequence). CDR3 amino acids: CASSQIPGQEETQYF. The CDR3 nucleotides are TGTGCCAGCAGCCAGATCCCGGGACAAGAAGAGACCCAGTACTTC.

This chain connects TRBV3-1 (or the pseudogene TRBV3-2) to TRBJ1-1; D is uncertain. From germline, CDR1 is LGHDT and CDR2 YNNKEL (reference sequence). The length of the CDR3 is 15 residues. The germline V and J ends were trimmed by 2 bases and 6 bases, with 16 bases remaining between them. This CDR3 is CASSQNYRKSAEAFF. The DNA for the CDR3 is TGTGCCAGCAGCCAAAACTACCGTAAGTCCGCTGAAGCTTTCTTT.

The chain recombines TRBV28 with TRBJ2-1; TRBD2 matches at 9 bases. Germline CDR1 reads MDHEN; CDR2 reads SYDVKM. After removal of 5 bases from V and 2 bases from J, the junction contained 7 bases not matched to a gene. CDR3 length: 16 amino acids. CDR3 amino acids: CASSPQAGGPYNEQFF. The CDR3 bases are TGTGCCAGCAGTCCCCAAGCGGGAGGTCCCTACAATGAGCAGTTCTTC.

V and J are TRBV7-9 and TRBJ1-6; no firm D call. Germline lookup yields CDR1 SEHNR and CDR2 FQNEAQ (reference sequence). The length of the CDR3 is 14 residues. V was shortened by 1 base and J by 7 bases, with 8 bases between the two germline ends. CDR3 sequence reads: CASSLGQINSPLHF. CDR3 in DNA: TGTGCCAGCAGCTTAGGTCAGATCAATTCACCCCTCCACTTT.

This rearrangement joins TRBV28 to TRBJ1-2; tentative D call: TRBD1 (6 bases). CDR1 is MDHEN and CDR2 is SYDVKM in the germline V gene. With 4 bases removed from V and 0 bases from J, the gap between germline ends came to 12 bases. The CDR3 is made up of 15 amino acids. In DNA, the CDR3 is TGTGCCAGCAGTTCCCGGACAGAAGCTAACTATGGCTACACCTTC. Protein product: CASSSRTEANYGYTF.